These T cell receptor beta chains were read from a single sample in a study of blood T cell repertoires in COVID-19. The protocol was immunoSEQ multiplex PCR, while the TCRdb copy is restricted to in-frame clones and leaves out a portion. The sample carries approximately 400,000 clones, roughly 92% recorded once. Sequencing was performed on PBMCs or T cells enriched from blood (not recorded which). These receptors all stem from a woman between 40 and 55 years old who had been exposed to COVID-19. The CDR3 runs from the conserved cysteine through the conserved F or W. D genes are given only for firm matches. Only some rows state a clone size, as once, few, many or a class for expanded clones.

CDR3: CASTSLISYEQYF; DNA: TGTGCCAGCACCTCGCTAATCTCCTACGAGCAGTACTTC; D: .; J: TRBJ2-7; V: TRBV6-5; size: .
CDR3: CASSSLGGVMNTEAFF; DNA: TGTGCCAGCAGTTCCCTAGGAGGGGTTATGAACACTGAAGCTTTCTTT; D: .; J: TRBJ1-1; V: TRBV27; size: .
CDR3: CASSRNPGETQYF; DNA: TGCGCCAGCAGCAGGAACCCGGGGGAGACCCAGTACTTC; D: .; J: TRBJ2-5; V: TRBV5-1; size: .
CDR3: CASSKGGQSYSNQPQHF; DNA: TGTGCCAGCAGCAAGGGGGGACAGTCTTATAGCAATCAGCCCCAGCATTTT; D: .; J: TRBJ1-5; V: TRBV21-1; size: .
CDR3: CATSRDLAEETQYF; DNA: TGTGCCACCAGCAGAGATCTGGCGGAAGAGACCCAGTACTTC; D: .; J: TRBJ2-5; V: TRBV15; size: .
CDR3: CASSAGRPNTEAFF; DNA: TGTGCCAGCTCAGCGGGACGGCCGAACACTGAAGCTTTCTTT; D: .; J: TRBJ1-1; V: TRBV18; size: .
CDR3: CASSLDPLAGREGNTIYF; DNA: TGTGCCAGCAGCTTAGATCCCCTGGCGGGGCGGGAGGGGAACACCATATATTTT; D: .; J: TRBJ1-3; V: TRBV7-2; size: .
CDR3: CASSSERGEYNEQFF; DNA: TGTGCCAGCAGCTCCGAGCGGGGGGAGTACAATGAGCAGTTCTTC; D: TRBD2; J: TRBJ2-1; V: TRBV7-2; size: .
CDR3: CASRDQGLVYGYTF; DNA: TGTGCCAGCAGGGACCAGGGGCTGGTCTATGGCTACACCTTC; D: .; J: TRBJ1-2; V: TRBV5-4; size: .
CDR3: CASSPRQGPGTEAFF; DNA: TGTGCCAGCAGCCCGCGACAGGGTCCCGGCACTGAAGCTTTCTTT; D: TRBD1; J: TRBJ1-1; V: TRBV9; size: .
CDR3: CASSYSSVFANIQYF; DNA: TGTGCCAGCAGTTACTCGTCAGTTTTTGCAAACATTCAGTACTTC; D: .; J: TRBJ2-4; V: TRBV6-6; size: few
CDR3: CASSHTGLAVPSWQFF; DNA: TGTGCCAGCAGTCATACGGGACTAGCCGTTCCGAGTTGGCAGTTCTTC; D: TRBD2; J: TRBJ2-1; V: TRBV6-2/TRBV6-3; size: .
CDR3: CASSNAAGSSYNEQFF; DNA: TGTGCCAGCAGCAACGCCGCAGGGTCCTCCTACAATGAGCAGTTCTTC; D: .; J: TRBJ2-1; V: TRBV5-4; size: .
CDR3: CASSTRQGMRLYGYTF; DNA: TGTGCCAGCAGCACAAGACAGGGGATGAGACTTTATGGCTACACCTTC; D: TRBD1; J: TRBJ1-2; V: TRBV3-1/TRBV3-2; size: .
CDR3: CASSPGLYTTDKVFF; DNA: TGTGCCAGCAGCCCGGGACTATATACCACCGACAAGGTGTTCTTC; D: TRBD2; J: TRBJ2-1; V: TRBV7-9; size: .
CDR3: CASSGRDRGSYEQYF; DNA: TGTGCCAGTAGTGGCCGGGACAGGGGCTCCTACGAGCAGTACTTC; D: TRBD1; J: TRBJ2-7; V: TRBV19; size: .
CDR3: CASSPTGPYQPQHF; DNA: TGTGCCAGCAGTCCAACAGGGCCCTATCAGCCCCAGCATTTT; D: .; J: TRBJ1-5; V: TRBV27; size: .
CDR3: CAIGTASYEQYF; DNA: TGTGCCATAGGGACAGCCTCCTACGAGCAGTACTTC; D: TRBD1; J: TRBJ2-7; V: TRBV10-3; size: .
CDR3: CASSPRVGRTEAFF; DNA: TGTGCCAGCAGTCCTAGGGTGGGGAGGACTGAAGCTTTCTTT; D: .; J: TRBJ1-1; V: TRBV27; size: once
CDR3: CASSVGQGNQPQHF; DNA: TGTGCCAGCAGCGTCGGACAGGGCAATCAGCCCCAGCATTTT; D: TRBD1; J: TRBJ1-5; V: TRBV9; size: .
CDR3: CASSQVSEQFF; DNA: TGTGCCAGCAGCCAAGTGAGTGAGCAGTTCTTC; D: .; J: TRBJ2-1; V: TRBV3-1/TRBV3-2; size: once
CDR3: CASSQMTGNQPQHF; DNA: TGTGCCAGCAGCCAGATGACAGGTAATCAGCCCCAGCATTTT; D: .; J: TRBJ1-5; V: TRBV3-1/TRBV3-2; size: .
CDR3: CASSPGTVEAFF; DNA: TGTGCCAGCAGCCCAGGGACAGTCGAAGCTTTCTTT; D: TRBD1; J: TRBJ1-1; V: TRBV2; size: .
CDR3: CASSLVGGAGYTF; DNA: TGCGCCAGCAGCCTTGTTGGGGGCGCGGGCTACACCTTC; D: .; J: TRBJ1-2; V: TRBV4-1; size: once
CDR3: CASKQGVFLNTEAFF; DNA: TGTGCCAGCAAACAAGGGGTGTTTCTGAACACTGAAGCTTTCTTT; D: .; J: TRBJ1-1; V: TRBV27; size: .
CDR3: CASSLLRGQPQHF; DNA: TGTGCCAGCAGTTTACTTAGAGGTCAGCCCCAGCATTTT; D: .; J: TRBJ1-5; V: TRBV27; size: .
CDR3: CASSEDWQGKQPQHF; DNA: TGTGCCAGCAGTGAAGATTGGCAGGGGAAGCAGCCCCAGCATTTT; D: .; J: TRBJ1-5; V: TRBV2; size: once
CDR3: CASKGYRGSYTGELFF; DNA: TGTGCCAGCAAGGGGTACAGGGGGTCGTACACCGGGGAGCTGTTTTTT; D: TRBD1; J: TRBJ2-2; V: TRBV27; size: .
CDR3: CASSRSSGGASYNEQFF; DNA: TGTGCCAGCTCACGGTCAAGCGGGGGGGCCAGCTACAATGAGCAGTTCTTC; D: TRBD2; J: TRBJ2-1; V: TRBV18; size: .
CDR3: CASSETLAPPLDEQFF; DNA: TGCGCCAGCAGTGAGACGCTAGCTCCTCCGCTAGATGAGCAGTTCTTC; D: .; J: TRBJ2-1; V: TRBV10-1; size: .
CDR3: CASSRGTERRAFF; DNA: TGTGCCAGTAGTCGGGGGACAGAGAGGCGAGCTTTCTTT; D: TRBD1; J: TRBJ1-1; V: TRBV19; size: .
CDR3: CASSYIAGGPSDTQYF; DNA: TGTGCCAGCAGTTACATAGCGGGAGGGCCATCAGATACGCAGTATTTT; D: TRBD2; J: TRBJ2-3; V: TRBV6-5; size: .
CDR3: CAWSVRVTEAFF; DNA: TGTGCCTGGAGTGTACGGGTCACTGAAGCTTTCTTT; D: .; J: TRBJ1-1; V: TRBV30; size: .
CDR3: CASSYPTSSGELFF; DNA: TGTGCCAGCAGTTACCCGACTAGCTCCGGGGAGCTGTTTTTT; D: TRBD2; J: TRBJ2-2; V: TRBV6-6; size: .
CDR3: CASSPTSRRANTGELFF; DNA: TGCGCCAGCAGCCCCACTTCCCGCAGGGCGAACACCGGGGAGCTGTTTTTT; D: .; J: TRBJ2-2; V: TRBV5-1; size: .
CDR3: CASSVALVGPQHF; DNA: TGTGCCAGCAGCGTAGCTCTAGTCGGGCCCCAGCATTTT; D: .; J: TRBJ1-5; V: TRBV5-5; size: .
CDR3: CASSPGGSNYGYTF; DNA: TGTGCCAGCAGCCCGGGGGGATCAAACTATGGCTACACCTTC; D: .; J: TRBJ1-2; V: TRBV7-2; size: .
CDR3: CASSQNEKLFF; DNA: TGTGCCAGCAGCCAGAATGAAAAACTGTTTTTT; D: .; J: TRBJ1-4; V: TRBV7-9; size: .
CDR3: CASSLTGPSRETQYF; DNA: TGTGCCAGCAGTTTAACAGGACCGAGCAGGGAGACCCAGTACTTC; D: .; J: TRBJ2-5; V: TRBV27; size: .
CDR3: CASSLTGGYTEAFF; DNA: TGCGCCAGCAGCCTCACGGGGGGCTACACTGAAGCTTTCTTT; D: .; J: TRBJ1-1; V: TRBV4-1; size: .